This TCR beta chain was obtained from a study of cytomegalovirus exposure and HLA in healthy donors. Healthy bone marrow donors made up the cohort. A word on this clone: Its antigen remains unknown.

The primer mix had 60 Vbeta and 13 Jbeta primers. Data came from immunoSEQ multiplex PCR; TCRdb stores just in-frame clones and leaves some out. The sample contains about 160,000 clones, roughly 80% of which appear only once. Notes on the study in general: Most subjects' HLA-A and HLA-B alleles were reportedly predicted from TCR beta sequences. Later genetic work tied a missense DCLRE1C variant to beta-chain V and J trimming.

This receptor was obtained from a female donor in good health and CMV-seronegative. The sequencing input was PBMCs.

For the CDR3, the DNA is TGCGCCAGCAGCTTGTCAGGTTCCAATCAGCCCCAGCATTTT. Its translation is CASSLSGSNQPQHF. The J gene is TRBJ1-5, the V gene TRBV5-1; D unclear. CDR1 and CDR2 (germline): SGHRS, YFSETQ. Trimming took 1 base from V and 3 from J, leaving 8 bases between them. The CDR3 is 14 amino acids.